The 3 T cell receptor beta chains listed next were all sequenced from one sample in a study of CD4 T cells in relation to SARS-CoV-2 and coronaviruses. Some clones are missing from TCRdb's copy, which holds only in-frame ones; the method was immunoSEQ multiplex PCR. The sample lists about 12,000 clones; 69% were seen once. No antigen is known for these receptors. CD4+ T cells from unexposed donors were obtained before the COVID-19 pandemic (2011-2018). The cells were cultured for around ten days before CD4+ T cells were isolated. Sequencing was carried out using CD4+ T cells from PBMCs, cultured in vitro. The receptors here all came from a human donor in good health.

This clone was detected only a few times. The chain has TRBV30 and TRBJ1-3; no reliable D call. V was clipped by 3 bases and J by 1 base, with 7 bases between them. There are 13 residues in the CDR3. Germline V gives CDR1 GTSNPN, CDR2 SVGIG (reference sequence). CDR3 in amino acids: CAWRHTSGNTIYF. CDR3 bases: TGTGCCTGGAGACACACTTCTGGAAACACCATATATTTT.

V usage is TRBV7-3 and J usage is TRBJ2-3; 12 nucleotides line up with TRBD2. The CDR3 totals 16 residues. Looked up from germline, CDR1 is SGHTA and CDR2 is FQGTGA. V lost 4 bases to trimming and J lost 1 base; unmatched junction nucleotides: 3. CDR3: CASSSLAGGGTDTQYF. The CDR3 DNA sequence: TGTGCCAGCAGCTCACTAGCGGGAGGCGGCACAGATACGCAGTATTTT.

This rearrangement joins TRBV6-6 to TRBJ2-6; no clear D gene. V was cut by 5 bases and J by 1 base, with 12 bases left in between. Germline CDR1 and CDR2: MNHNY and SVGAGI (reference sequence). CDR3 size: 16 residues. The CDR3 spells CASSPGPSSGANVLTF. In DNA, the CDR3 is TGTGCCAGCAGTCCCGGGCCGAGTTCTGGGGCCAACGTCCTGACTTTC.